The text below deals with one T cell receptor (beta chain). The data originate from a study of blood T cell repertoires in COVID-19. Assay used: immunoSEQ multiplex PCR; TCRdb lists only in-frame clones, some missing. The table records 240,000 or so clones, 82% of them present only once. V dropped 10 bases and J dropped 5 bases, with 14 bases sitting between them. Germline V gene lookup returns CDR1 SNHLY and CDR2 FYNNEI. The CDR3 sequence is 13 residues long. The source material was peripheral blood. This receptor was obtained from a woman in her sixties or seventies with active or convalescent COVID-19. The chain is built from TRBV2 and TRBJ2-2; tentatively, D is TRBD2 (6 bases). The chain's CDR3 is CATQFGGTGELFF. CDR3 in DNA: TGTGCCACCCAGTTCGGGGGAACCGGGGAGCTGTTTTTT.